The 21 T cell receptor beta chains reported below all come from one sample, sequenced in a study of blood T cell repertoires in COVID-19. TCRdb's copy holds only in-frame clones and misses some; the assay was immunoSEQ multiplex PCR. The table lists around 250,000 clones, around 89% of them singletons. Sequencing was carried out using PBMCs or T cells enriched from blood (not recorded which). All receptors come from a woman in her thirties with acute COVID-19.

The chain employs TRBV10-3 and TRBJ2-7; 9 bases are shared with TRBD2. V shed 4 bases and J 0 bases; nucleotides not matched to a gene: 10. There are 17 residues in the CDR3. CDR1 and CDR2 (germline): ENHRY, SYGVKD. The DNA for the CDR3 is TGTGCCATCAGTGGCTCTAGCGGGGATTCGAGCTCCTACGAGCAGTACTTC. This gives the protein CAISGSSGDSSSYEQYF.

This chain uses TRBV28 with TRBJ2-1; D may be TRBD1 (6 bases). The CDR3 totals 16 residues. V was clipped by 4 bases and J by 3 bases, with 16 bases between them. Germline values: CDR1 MDHEN, CDR2 SYDVKM. The CDR3 loop reads CASSSQQGRNYNEQFF. Here the CDR3 DNA reads TGTGCCAGCAGTTCACAACAGGGTAGGAACTACAATGAGCAGTTCTTC.

The CDR3 sequence is CASSMFVGGDNEQFF. DNA for the CDR3: TGTGCCAGTAGTATGTTTGTGGGAGGGGACAATGAGCAGTTCTTC. The J gene is TRBJ2-1, the V gene TRBV19; 7 bases align to TRBD2. The CDR3 has 15 amino acids. The germline V gene has CDR1 LNHDA and CDR2 SQIVND (reference sequence). V shed 3 bases and J 5 bases; nucleotides not matched to a gene: 7.

The chain uses TRBV7-2 and TRBJ1-2, with 9 positions matching TRBD1. J was trimmed by 8 bases and V by 5 bases; bases with no gene match: 9. Germline CDR1 SGHTA, CDR2 FQGNSA. This CDR3 is built from 14 residues. The CDR3 loop reads CASSQDRGNSGYTF. Written as DNA, the CDR3 is TGTGCCAGCAGCCAGGACAGGGGTAACTCCGGCTACACCTTC.

This chain uses TRBV3-1 (or the pseudogene TRBV3-2) with TRBJ1-6, with D tentatively TRBD1 (6 bases). The CDR3 has 16 amino acids. Trimming pared 0 bases from V and 5 bases from J, leaving 11 bases between. The germline V gene has CDR1 LGHDT and CDR2 YNNKEL (reference sequence). CDR3 sequence reads: CASSQEGQGNNSPLHF. The CDR3 DNA follows: TGTGCCAGCAGCCAAGAAGGGCAGGGGAATAATTCACCCCTCCACTTT.

This clone was detected only a few times. The chain's CDR3 is CASSHDRVGGYTF. The CDR3 nucleotides read TGTGCCAGCAGCCATGACAGGGTGGGAGGCTACACCTTC. The chain combines TRBV25-1 with TRBJ1-2; the match to TRBD1 covers 7 bases. V trimming: 6 bases; J trimming: 8 bases; junction bases outside the gene matches: 9. CDR1 and CDR2 from the germline V gene are MGHDK and SYGVNS. The CDR3 extends over 13 amino acids.

This sequence joins TRBV27 and TRBJ2-1; TRBD1 agrees at 9 bases. V was clipped by 4 bases and J by 5 bases; unmatched bases: 6. The CDR3 is 15 residues long. The germline CDR1 and CDR2 sequences are MNHEY and SMNVEV (reference sequence). The CDR3 DNA reads as TGTGCCAGCAGTTCCGGACAGGGGTTCCACAATGAGCAGTTCTTC. This encodes CASSSGQGFHNEQFF.

This chain links TRBV6-5 with TRBJ1-3; a weak D match, TRBD1 (6 bases). The CDR3 is 16 amino acids. Deletions cut 6 bases from V and 0 bases from J, with 15 bases between. CDR1 is MNHEY, CDR2 SVGAGI, per germline. The CDR3 DNA is TGTGCCAGCAGCTACACCCGGGACATCTCTGGAAACACCATATATTTT. Protein product: CASSYTRDISGNTIYF.

This clone was detected once. The V gene is TRBV20-1, the J gene TRBJ1-4; D is ambiguous. The V gene lost 3 bases and the J gene lost 3 bases, with 20 bases spanning the gap. Germline V lookup: CDR1 DFQATT, CDR2 SNEGSKA (reference sequence). The CDR3 spans 17 residues. The CDR3 coding sequence is TGCAGTGCTAGTATCAGAGAGGGAAGGGTGTCTAATGAAAAACTGTTTTTT. This translates into CSASIREGRVSNEKLFF.

The chain links TRBV28 to TRBJ2-1; D possibly corresponds to TRBD1 (5 bases). The germline V gene encodes CDR1 MDHEN and CDR2 SYDVKM. V was shortened by 6 bases and J by 7 bases, with 16 bases between the two germline ends. The CDR3 runs 14 residues. This chain's CDR3 is CASSAGLPPNEQFF. The CDR3 coding sequence is TGTGCCAGCAGCGCAGGGCTCCCCCCAAATGAGCAGTTCTTC. The complete variable domain, with remaining parts taken from reference TRBV28 and TRBJ2-1, reads DVKVTQSSRYLVKRTGEKVFLECVQDMDHENMFWYRQDPGLGLRLIYFSYDVKMKEKGDIPEGYSVSREKKERFSLILESASTNQTSMYLCASSAGLPPNEQFFGPGTRLTVL.

The genes are TRBV27 and TRBJ2-3, with a possible D match to TRBD1 (5 bases). The V gene lost 2 bases and the J gene lost 6 bases, with 9 bases spanning the gap. The CDR3 is 13 residues long. The germline V gene has CDR1 MNHEY and CDR2 SMNVEV (reference sequence). The CDR3 sequence: CASSLRGYDTQYF. The CDR3 nucleotides read TGTGCCAGCAGTTTAAGGGGATACGATACGCAGTATTTT.

The chain couples TRBV28 to TRBJ1-4; D is unresolved. V dropped 5 bases and J dropped 1 base, with 20 bases sitting between them. The CDR3 length is 18 residues. Germline V lookup: CDR1 MDHEN, CDR2 SYDVKM. The CDR3 reads CASSLGLGLLGTNEKLFF. For the CDR3, the DNA is TGTGCCAGCAGTCTAGGACTCGGGCTGCTTGGAACTAATGAAAAACTGTTTTTT.

The V and J genes are TRBV2 and TRBJ1-1; unclear D gene. Germline loops: CDR1 SNHLY, CDR2 FYNNEI. The CDR3 loop spans 13 amino acids. With 8 bases removed from V and 2 bases from J, the gap between germline ends came to 12 bases. CDR3 bases: TGTGCCAGCTTCGTTTTCTTAAACACTGAAGCTTTCTTT. This codes for CASFVFLNTEAFF.

CDR3 in amino acids: CASSQETNFENEKLFF. Written as DNA, the CDR3 is TGTGCCAGCAGCCAAGAAACCAATTTCGAGAATGAAAAACTGTTTTTT. This rearrangement joins TRBV3-1 (or the pseudogene TRBV3-2) to TRBJ1-4; D is ambiguous. The length of the CDR3 is 16 residues. The V and J ends lost 0 bases and 5 bases respectively, with 13 bases between them. Germline values: CDR1 LGHDT, CDR2 YNNKEL (reference sequence).

This sequence joins TRBV5-8 and TRBJ2-7; D not certain. V lost 2 bases and J lost 2, with 20 bases in between. Germline lookup yields CDR1 SGHTS and CDR2 YDEGEE. This CDR3 is built from 17 residues. CDR3 loop: CASSFSFSTRTTYEQYF. The CDR3 nucleotides read TGTGCCAGCAGCTTTTCGTTTTCAACGCGAACGACCTACGAGCAGTACTTC.

V is TRBV19 and J is TRBJ2-5; 14 bases map to TRBD2. The ends lost 5 bases at V and 4 bases at J; junction bases unmatched: 12. Germline CDR1 is LNHDA and CDR2 is SQIVND (reference sequence). CDR3 length equals 18 residues. This CDR3 is CASSYQGLAGVSVETQYF. The CDR3 bases are TGTGCCAGTAGTTACCAGGGACTAGCGGGAGTAAGTGTAGAGACCCAGTACTTC.

The chain recombines TRBV30 with TRBJ1-1; TRBD1 is a possible D gene (5 bases). The CDR3 length is 13 residues. The germline V gene encodes CDR1 GTSNPN and CDR2 SVGIG (reference sequence). Between the trimmed V and J ends, which lost 3 bases and 7 bases, there was a span of 15 bases. The CDR3 loop reads CAWSRQGRGEAFF. CDR3 DNA sequence: TGTGCCTGGAGCCGGCAGGGAAGGGGTGAAGCTTTCTTT.

The chain is built from TRBV6-5 and TRBJ1-6; possibly TRBD1 for D (5 bases). Germline V CDR1 and CDR2: MNHEY, SVGAGI. The CDR3 has 15 amino acids. Trimming removed 5 bases at V and 9 bases at J, with 17 bases between. CDR3 sequence reads: CASSPWTSSSSPLHF. CDR3 coding DNA: TGTGCCAGCAGTCCCTGGACAAGTAGTAGTTCACCCCTCCACTTT.

The rearrangement links TRBV28 to TRBJ1-5; TRBD1 might be the D (6 bases). The V end was cut by 0 bases, the J end by 1 base, with 13 bases between. Germline CDR1 and CDR2: MDHEN and SYDVKM. The CDR3 consists of 17 residues. The CDR3 coding sequence is TGTGCCAGCAGTTTATGGTCGACAGGATTAAGCAATCAGCCCCAGCATTTT. Its protein is CASSLWSTGLSNQPQHF. Using reference TRBV28 and TRBJ1-5 for the parts outside the CDR3, the full variable domain is DVKVTQSSRYLVKRTGEKVFLECVQDMDHENMFWYRQDPGLGLRLIYFSYDVKMKEKGDIPEGYSVSREKKERFSLILESASTNQTSMYLCASSLWSTGLSNQPQHFGDGTRLSIL.

This clone was detected only once. V and J are TRBV7-2 and TRBJ2-4; 10 nucleotides agree with TRBD2. Germline V CDR1 and CDR2: SGHTA, FQGNSA. The CDR3 covers 13 residues. V dropped 6 bases and J dropped 6; count of bases not matched to a gene: 2. The CDR3 nucleotides read TGTGCCAGCAGTGGACTAGCGGTAAACATTCAGTACTTC. Translated: CASSGLAVNIQYF.

The rearrangement links TRBV28 to TRBJ1-2; perhaps TRBD1 as D (5 bases). The CDR3 extends over 14 amino acids. Between the trimmed V and J ends, which lost 3 bases and 2 bases, there was a span of 10 bases. CDR1 is MDHEN, CDR2 SYDVKM, per germline. The CDR3 spells CASSFEGANYGYTF. CDR3 sequence (DNA): TGTGCCAGCAGTTTTGAAGGGGCCAACTATGGCTACACCTTC.